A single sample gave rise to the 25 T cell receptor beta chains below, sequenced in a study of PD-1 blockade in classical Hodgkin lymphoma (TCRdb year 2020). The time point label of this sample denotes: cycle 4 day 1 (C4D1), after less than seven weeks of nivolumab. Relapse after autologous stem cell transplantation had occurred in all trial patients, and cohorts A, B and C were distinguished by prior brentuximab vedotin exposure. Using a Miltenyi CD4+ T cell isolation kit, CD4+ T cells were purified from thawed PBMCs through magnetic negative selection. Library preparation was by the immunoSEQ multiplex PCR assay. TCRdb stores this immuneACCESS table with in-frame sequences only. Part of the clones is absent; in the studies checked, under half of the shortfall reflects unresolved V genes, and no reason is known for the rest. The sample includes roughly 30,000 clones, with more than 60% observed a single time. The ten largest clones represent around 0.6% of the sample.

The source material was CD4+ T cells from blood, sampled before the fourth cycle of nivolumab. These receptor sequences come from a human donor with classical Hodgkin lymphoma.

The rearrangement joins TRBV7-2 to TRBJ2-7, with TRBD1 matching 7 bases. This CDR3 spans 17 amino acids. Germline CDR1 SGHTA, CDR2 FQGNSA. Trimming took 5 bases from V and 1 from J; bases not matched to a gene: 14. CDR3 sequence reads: CASSQAWLQGVSYEQYF. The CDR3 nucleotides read TGTGCCAGCAGCCAAGCATGGCTCCAGGGGGTTTCCTACGAGCAGTACTTC.

The CDR3 here is CATRLAGGLETQYF. The CDR3 nucleotides read TGTGCCACCCGACTAGCGGGAGGGCTAGAGACCCAGTACTTC. The chain combines TRBV18 with TRBJ2-5, with 14 bases that match TRBD2. CDR3 length: 14 amino acids. Looked up from germline, CDR1 is KGHSH and CDR2 is LQKENI. Losses at the gene ends were 10 bases for V and 4 bases for J; bases not matched to a gene: 5.

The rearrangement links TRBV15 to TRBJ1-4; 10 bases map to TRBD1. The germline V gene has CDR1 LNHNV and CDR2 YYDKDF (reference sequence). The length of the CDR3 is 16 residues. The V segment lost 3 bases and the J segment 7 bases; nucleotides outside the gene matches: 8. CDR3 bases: TGTGCCACCAGCAGCCATCGGGGACAGGGGCCTGAAAAACTGTTTTTT. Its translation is CATSSHRGQGPEKLFF.

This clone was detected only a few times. CDR3: CASSDSEGSTDTQYF. The DNA of the CDR3 is TGTGCCAGCAGTGACTCAGAAGGGAGCACAGATACGCAGTATTTT. V is TRBV25-1 and J is TRBJ2-3; D unresolved. The CDR3 consists of 15 residues. The germline V and J ends were trimmed by 3 bases and 0 bases, with 10 bases remaining between them. The germline CDR1 and CDR2 sequences are MGHDK and SYGVNS.

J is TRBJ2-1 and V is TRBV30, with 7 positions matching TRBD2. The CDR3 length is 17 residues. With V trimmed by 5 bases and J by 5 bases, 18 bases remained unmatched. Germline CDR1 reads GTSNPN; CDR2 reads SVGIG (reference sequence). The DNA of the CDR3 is TGTGCCTGGTCTCTTGGGTTGGGGCGGGAGTTTCACAATGAGCAGTTCTTC. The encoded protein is CAWSLGLGREFHNEQFF.

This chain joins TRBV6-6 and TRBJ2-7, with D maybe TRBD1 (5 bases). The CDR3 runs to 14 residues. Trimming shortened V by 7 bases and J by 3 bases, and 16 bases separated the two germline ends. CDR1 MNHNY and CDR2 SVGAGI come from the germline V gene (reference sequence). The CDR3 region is CASNSIRRGYEQYF. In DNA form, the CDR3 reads TGTGCCAGCAATTCGATCCGAAGGGGCTACGAGCAGTACTTC.

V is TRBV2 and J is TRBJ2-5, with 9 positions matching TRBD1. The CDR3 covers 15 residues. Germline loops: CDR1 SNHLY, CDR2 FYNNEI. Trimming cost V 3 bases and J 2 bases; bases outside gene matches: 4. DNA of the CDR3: TGTGCCAGCAGTGACAAAGACAGGGGGCAAGAGACCCAGTACTTC. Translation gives CASSDKDRGQETQYF.

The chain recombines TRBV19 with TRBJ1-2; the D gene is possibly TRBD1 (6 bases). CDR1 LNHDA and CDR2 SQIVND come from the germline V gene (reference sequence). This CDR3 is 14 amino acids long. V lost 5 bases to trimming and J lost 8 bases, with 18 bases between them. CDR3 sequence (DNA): TGTGCCAGTAGTCCCCTGAACAGGGACGGCGGCTACACCTTC. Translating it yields CASSPLNRDGGYTF. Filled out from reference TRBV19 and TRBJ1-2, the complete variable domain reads DGGITQSPKYLFRKEGQNVTLSCEQNLNHDAMYWYRQDPGQGLRLIYYSQIVNDFQKGDIAEGYSVSREKKESFPLTVTSAQKNPTAFYLCASSPLNRDGGYTFGSGTRLTVV.

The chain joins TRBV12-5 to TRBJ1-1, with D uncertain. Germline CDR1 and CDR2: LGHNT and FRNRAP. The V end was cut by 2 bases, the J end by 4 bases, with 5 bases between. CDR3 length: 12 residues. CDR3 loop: CASGLHGTEAFF. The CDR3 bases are TGTGCTAGTGGTTTGCACGGCACTGAAGCTTTCTTT.

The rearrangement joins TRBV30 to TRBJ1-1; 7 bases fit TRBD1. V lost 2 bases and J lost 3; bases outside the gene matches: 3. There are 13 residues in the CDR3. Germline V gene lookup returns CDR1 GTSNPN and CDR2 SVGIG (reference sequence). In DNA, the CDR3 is TGTGCCTGGAGTTCCGGACAGGACACTGAAGCTTTCTTT. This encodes CAWSSGQDTEAFF.

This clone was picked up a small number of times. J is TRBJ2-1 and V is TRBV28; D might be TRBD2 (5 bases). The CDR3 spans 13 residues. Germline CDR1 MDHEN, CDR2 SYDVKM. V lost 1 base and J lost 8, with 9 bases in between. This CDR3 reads CASSLSLADEQFF. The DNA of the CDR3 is TGTGCCAGCAGTTTATCCCTAGCCGATGAGCAGTTCTTC.

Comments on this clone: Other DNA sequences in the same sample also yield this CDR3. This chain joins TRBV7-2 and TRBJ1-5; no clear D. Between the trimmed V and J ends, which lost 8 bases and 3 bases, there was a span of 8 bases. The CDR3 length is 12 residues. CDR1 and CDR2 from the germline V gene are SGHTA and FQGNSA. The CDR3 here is CASAKTNQPQHF. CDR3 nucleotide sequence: TGTGCCAGCGCTAAGACCAATCAGCCCCAGCATTTT.

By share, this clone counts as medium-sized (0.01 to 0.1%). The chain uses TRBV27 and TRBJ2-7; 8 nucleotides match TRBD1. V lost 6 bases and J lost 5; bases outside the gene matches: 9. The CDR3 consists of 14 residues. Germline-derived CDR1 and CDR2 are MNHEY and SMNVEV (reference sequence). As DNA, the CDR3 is TGTGCCAGCAGGAGATTTTCGGACAGGGACGAGCAGTACTTC. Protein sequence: CASRRFSDRDEQYF.

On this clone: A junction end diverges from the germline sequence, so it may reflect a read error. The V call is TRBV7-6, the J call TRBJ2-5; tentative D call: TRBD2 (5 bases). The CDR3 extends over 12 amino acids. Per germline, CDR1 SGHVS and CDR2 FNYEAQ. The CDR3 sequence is CASSHGGDTTDF. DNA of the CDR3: TGTGCCAGCAGCCACGGAGGCGACACAACTGACTTC.

CDR3 nucleotides: TGTGCCAGCAGCTTGGCGTACGAGCAGTACTTC. Translating it yields CASSLAYEQYF. The chain has TRBV5-4 and TRBJ2-7; D is undetermined. CDR1 is SGHNT, CDR2 YYREEE, per germline (reference sequence). V lost 0 bases to trimming and J lost 4 bases, with 2 bases between them. The CDR3 covers 11 residues.

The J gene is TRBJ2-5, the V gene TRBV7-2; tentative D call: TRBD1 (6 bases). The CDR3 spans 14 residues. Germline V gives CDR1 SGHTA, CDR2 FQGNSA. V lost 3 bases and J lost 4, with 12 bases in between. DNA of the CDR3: TGTGCCAGCAGCTTCGGGGTGGGGGCAGAGACCCAGTACTTC. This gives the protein CASSFGVGAETQYF.

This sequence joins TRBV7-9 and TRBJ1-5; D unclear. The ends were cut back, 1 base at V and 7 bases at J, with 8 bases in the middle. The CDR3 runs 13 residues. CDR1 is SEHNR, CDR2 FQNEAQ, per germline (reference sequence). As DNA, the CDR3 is TGTGCCAGCAGCTTAGACCCAAGACAGCCCCAGCATTTT. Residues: CASSLDPRQPQHF.

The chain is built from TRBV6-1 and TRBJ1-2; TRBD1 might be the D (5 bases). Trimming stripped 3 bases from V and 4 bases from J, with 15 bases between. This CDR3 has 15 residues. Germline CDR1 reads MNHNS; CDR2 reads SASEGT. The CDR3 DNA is TGTGCCAGCAGTGATCCCTTCGGGGCTCTCTATGGCTACACCTTC. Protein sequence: CASSDPFGALYGYTF.

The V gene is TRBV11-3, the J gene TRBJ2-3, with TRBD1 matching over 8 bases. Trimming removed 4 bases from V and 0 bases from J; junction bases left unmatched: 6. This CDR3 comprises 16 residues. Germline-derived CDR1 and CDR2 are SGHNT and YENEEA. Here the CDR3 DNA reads TGTGCCAGCAGCTCCGGACAGGGAAGGAGCACAGATACGCAGTATTTT. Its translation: CASSSGQGRSTDTQYF.

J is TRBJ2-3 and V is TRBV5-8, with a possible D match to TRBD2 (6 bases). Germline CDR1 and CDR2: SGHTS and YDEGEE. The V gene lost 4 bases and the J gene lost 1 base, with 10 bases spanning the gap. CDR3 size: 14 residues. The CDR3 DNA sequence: TGTGCCAGCAGCACCGGGACTCGCACAGATACGCAGTATTTT. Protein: CASSTGTRTDTQYF.

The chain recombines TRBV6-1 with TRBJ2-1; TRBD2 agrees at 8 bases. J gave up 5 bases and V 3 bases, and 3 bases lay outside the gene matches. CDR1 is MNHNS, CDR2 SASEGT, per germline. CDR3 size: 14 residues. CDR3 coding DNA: TGTGCCAGCAGTGAGGCGGGAGGAGACAATGAGCAGTTCTTC. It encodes CASSEAGGDNEQFF.

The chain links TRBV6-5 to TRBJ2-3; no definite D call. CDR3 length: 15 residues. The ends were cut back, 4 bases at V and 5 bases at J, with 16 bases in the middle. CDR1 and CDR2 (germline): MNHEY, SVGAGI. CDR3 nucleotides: TGTGCCAGCAGTTCCCGCCCGACATTAGGAGATACGCAGTATTTT. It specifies CASSSRPTLGDTQYF.

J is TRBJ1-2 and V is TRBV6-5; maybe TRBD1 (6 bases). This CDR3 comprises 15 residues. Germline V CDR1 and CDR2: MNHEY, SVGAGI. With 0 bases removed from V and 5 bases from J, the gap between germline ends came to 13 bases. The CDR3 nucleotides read TGTGCCAGCAGTTACTCGAGTTTGGGGGCGTATGGCTACACCTTC. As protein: CASSYSSLGAYGYTF.

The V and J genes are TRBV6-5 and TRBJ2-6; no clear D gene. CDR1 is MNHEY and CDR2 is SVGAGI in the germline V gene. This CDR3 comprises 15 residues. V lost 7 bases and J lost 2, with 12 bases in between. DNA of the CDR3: TGTGCCAGCATATTCAAGAGGCCTGGGGCCAACGTCCTGACTTTC. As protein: CASIFKRPGANVLTF.

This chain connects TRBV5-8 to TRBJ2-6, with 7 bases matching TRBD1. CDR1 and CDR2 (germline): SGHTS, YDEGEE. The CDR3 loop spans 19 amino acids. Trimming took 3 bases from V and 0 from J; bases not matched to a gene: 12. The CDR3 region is CASSSWTGLTFSGANVLTF. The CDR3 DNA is TGTGCCAGCAGCTCGTGGACAGGCCTTACCTTCTCTGGGGCCAACGTCCTGACTTTC.